Following are 16 T cell receptor beta chains from one sample sequenced in a study of blood T cells in healthy people across ages. Combining a sample-barcoded 5' primer with a J-beta primer mix, a second PCR ran for about 7 to 11 cycles. TCRdb processed the 5' RACE reads anew with MiXCR; each CDR3 protein has one entry. Among about 2 million distinct CDR3 sequences, about 50% were seen once, and the ten largest hold around 2.1%. Sequenced input: blood. The origin of the receptors is a middle-aged woman in good health.

This rearrangement joins TRBV9 to TRBJ2-5; 8 bases are a match to TRBD2. This CDR3 contains 16 residues. Germline assignment: CDR1 SGDLS and CDR2 YYNGEE. J gave up 4 bases and V 4 bases, and 12 bases lay outside the gene matches. CDR3 sequence: CASSSDRGTRTETQYF. DNA of the CDR3: TGTGCCAGCAGCTCCGACCGGGGGACTAGGACAGAGACCCAGTACTTC.

V gene TRBV9 combines with J gene TRBJ2-4, with D perhaps given as TRBD1 or TRBD2 (5 bases each). Trimming removed 0 bases from V and 0 bases from J, with 13 bases in between. The CDR3 contains 17 residues. Germline CDR1 is SGDLS and CDR2 is YYNGEE. This CDR3 reads CASSVDPGLLAKNIQYF. The DNA for the CDR3 is TGTGCCAGCAGCGTAGATCCGGGGCTTTTAGCCAAAAACATTCAGTACTTC.

The chain couples TRBV7-2 to TRBJ2-5; D possibly matches TRBD1 or TRBD2 (5 bases each). From germline, CDR1 is SGHTA and CDR2 FQGNSA. The CDR3 runs 15 residues. Between the trimmed V and J ends, which lost 0 bases and 4 bases, there was a span of 12 bases. The DNA of the CDR3 is TGTGCCAGCAGCTTAGCGGGGACGACTGGAGAGACCCAGTACTTC. The encoded protein is CASSLAGTTGETQYF.

The rearrangement uses TRBV18 and TRBJ1-2; 8 positions match TRBD1. This CDR3 spans 16 amino acids. V gave up 1 base and J gave up 8 bases; unmatched junction bases: 12. Germline V gene sequence: CDR1 KGHSH, CDR2 LQKENI. In nucleotides, the CDR3 is TGTGCCAGCTCACCACGAAACCAGGGGGCGCCCAGGGGCTACACCTTC. Its protein product is CASSPRNQGAPRGYTF.

This chain connects TRBV7-9 to TRBJ1-1; D remains ambiguous. V was shortened by 5 bases and J by 4 bases, with 14 bases between the two germline ends. Germline lookup yields CDR1 SEHNR and CDR2 FQNEAQ (reference sequence). This CDR3 is 14 amino acids long. The CDR3 DNA is TGTGCCAGCAGCCCCGCCGAAAGGCCCACTGAAGCTTTCTTT. This sequence encodes CASSPAERPTEAFF.

This clonotype was counted a few times. The chain recombines TRBV20-1 with TRBJ2-3; D unresolved. The germline V gene has CDR1 DFQATT and CDR2 SNEGSKA (reference sequence). The CDR3 spans 15 residues. With 5 bases removed from V and 1 base from J, the gap between germline ends came to 16 bases. The CDR3: CSAVEPSFGTDTQYF. In nucleotides, the CDR3 is TGCAGTGCTGTGGAACCGAGTTTCGGCACAGATACGCAGTATTTT.

This clonotype was observed a few times. CDR3 amino acids: CASSLIDESEQYF. CDR3 bases: TGTGCCAGCAGCTTAATTGATGAGTCTGAGCAGTACTTC. The rearrangement uses TRBV7-8 and TRBJ2-7, with no clear D. V lost 2 bases to trimming and J lost 7 bases, with 12 bases between them. The CDR3 consists of 13 residues. Per germline, CDR1 SGHVS and CDR2 FQNEAQ.

This clonotype was counted a few times. This chain uses TRBV6-5 with TRBJ2-5; possible D gene TRBD1, 6 bases. The J call is uncertain, as TRBJ2-4 better fits the DNA end. The CDR3 is made up of 13 amino acids. Germline CDR1 and CDR2: MNHEY and SVGAGI. CDR3 DNA: TGTGCCAGCAGTTACAAGACAGGCAACATTCAGTACTTC. Its translation: CASSYKTGNIQYF.

The chain is built from TRBV24-1 and TRBJ2-5; tentatively, D is TRBD2 (6 bases). The CDR3 sequence is 17 residues long. V lost 3 bases and J lost 5, with 21 bases in between. The germline V gene has CDR1 KGHDR and CDR2 SFDVKD. The CDR3 bases are TGTGCCACCAGTGATGCGCCGTTCGGGACGGGGGTCGAGACCCAGTACTTC. Translation gives CATSDAPFGTGVETQYF.

The chain links TRBV20-1 to TRBJ1-2; maybe TRBD1 (6 bases). Trimming shortened V by 0 bases and J by 8 bases, and 16 bases separated the two germline ends. Germline V gene lookup returns CDR1 DFQATT and CDR2 SNEGSKA (reference sequence). CDR3 length equals 14 residues. CDR3 coding DNA: TGCAGTGCTAGAGATGGACAGCTCTATTTGGGCTACACCTTC. Its translation: CSARDGQLYLGYTF.

The genes are TRBV6-2 or TRBV6-3 and TRBJ1-2, with unresolved D. This CDR3 contains 14 residues. CDR1 is MNHEY and CDR2 is SVGEGT in the germline V gene. V lost 5 bases and J lost 8, with 18 bases in between. The CDR3 is CASSKDRPARGYTF. The CDR3 nucleotides are TGTGCCAGCAGTAAGGACCGGCCAGCAAGAGGCTACACCTTC.

This chain connects TRBV20-1 to TRBJ2-7; no definite D call. V gave up 6 bases and J gave up 6 bases, with 18 bases separating them. CDR3 size: 13 residues. Germline V gene lookup returns CDR1 DFQATT and CDR2 SNEGSKA (reference sequence). The CDR3 DNA reads as TGCAGTGCGAAAAGGCCGGCGTCGGGCGAGCAGTACTTC. Translated: CSAKRPASGEQYF.

This chain joins TRBV6-5 and TRBJ2-1; D gene uncertain. V was cut by 2 bases and J by 0 bases, with 11 bases left in between. Germline assignment: CDR1 MNHEY and CDR2 SVGAGI. CDR3 length equals 16 residues. The CDR3 loop is CASSYRSYSSYNEQFF. For the CDR3, the DNA is TGTGCCAGCAGTTACCGGAGTTATAGCTCCTACAATGAGCAGTTCTTC.

The V call is TRBV12-3 or TRBV12-4, the J call TRBJ2-7; the D is unclear. The V and J ends lost 3 bases and 7 bases respectively, with 25 bases between them. The CDR3 runs to 17 residues. The CDR3 bases are TGTGCCAGCAGTTTTCAGTTGGCGGTTACGGGTTACAATGAGCAGTACTTC. It translates to CASSFQLAVTGYNEQYF.

The chain joins TRBV6-2 or TRBV6-3 to TRBJ1-1; 8 bases map to TRBD1. Looked up from germline, CDR1 is MNHEY and CDR2 is SVGEGT. V lost 4 bases and J lost 7; bases outside the gene matches: 8. The CDR3 has 14 amino acids. The CDR3 region is CASSSTGTGGEAFF. The CDR3 DNA reads TGTGCCAGCAGTTCTACCGGGACAGGAGGTGAAGCTTTCTTT.

This clonotype was observed a single time. This sequence joins TRBV3-1 and TRBJ1-5; possible D gene TRBD1, 6 bases. Looked up from germline, CDR1 is LGHDT and CDR2 is YNNKEL (reference sequence). The CDR3 is made up of 14 amino acids. The ends were cut back, 1 base at V and 6 bases at J, with 10 bases in the middle. The CDR3 DNA is TGTGCCAGCAGCCAAGTAGTGGGGGCTCAGCCCCAGCATTTT. This translates into CASSQVVGAQPQHF.